Following are 13 T cell receptor beta chains from one sample sequenced in a study of technical replicates of blood from a few donors. Method: immunoSEQ multiplex PCR; TCRdb's copy keeps in-frame clones and lacks some. The table includes 15,000 to 20,000 clones, around 86% detected once. The sequenced material came from PBMCs. The receptors were gathered from a human donor in good health.

The chain uses TRBV18 and TRBJ2-1; possibly TRBD2 for D (5 bases). CDR1 is KGHSH, CDR2 LQKENI, per germline. The V end lost 2 bases, the J end lost 4 bases, and 6 bases lay between the germline ends. This CDR3 is built from 13 residues. This CDR3 is CASSPRGYNEQFF. DNA of the CDR3: TGTGCCAGCTCACCAAGAGGGTACAATGAGCAGTTCTTC.

This sequence joins TRBV20-1 and TRBJ2-1, with a weak D call TRBD2 (6 bases). CDR3 size: 8 residues. Germline loops: CDR1 DFQATT, CDR2 SNEGSKA (reference sequence). The chain's CDR3 is CSPGGQFF. CDR3 sequence (DNA): TGCAGCCCCGGGGGGCAGTTCTTC.

CDR3 nucleotides: TGTGCCAGCAGCTTGTTCGGGGTGGGCCCCTACGAGCAGTACTTC. Its protein product is CASSLFGVGPYEQYF. The chain uses TRBV5-4 and TRBJ2-7; D is perhaps TRBD2 (5 bases). The germline V gene has CDR1 SGHNT and CDR2 YYREEE (reference sequence). The CDR3 runs 15 residues. V dropped 1 base and J dropped 2 bases, with 13 bases sitting between them.

The chain joins TRBV6-1 to TRBJ2-1; 14 positions agree with TRBD2. This CDR3 comprises 16 residues. With V trimmed by 4 bases and J by 6 bases, 5 bases remained unmatched. The germline V gene encodes CDR1 MNHNS and CDR2 SASEGT. This CDR3 reads CASSGLAGGGSNEQFF. The CDR3 nucleotides read TGTGCCAGCAGTGGACTAGCGGGAGGGGGATCCAATGAGCAGTTCTTC.

The chain is built from TRBV5-1 and TRBJ2-1, with 10 positions matching TRBD2. The CDR3 is made up of 16 amino acids. Per the germline V gene, CDR1 is SGHRS and CDR2 is YFSETQ. V trimming: 2 bases; J trimming: 5 bases; junction bases outside the gene matches: 7. The CDR3 DNA is TGCGCCAGCAGCTTTGTTCTAGCGGGAGCTCACAATGAGCAGTTCTTC. Translated, it gives CASSFVLAGAHNEQFF.

V usage is TRBV7-6 and J usage is TRBJ2-1; 11 nucleotides agree with TRBD2. The CDR3 extends over 17 amino acids. V lost 4 bases and J lost 5; bases outside the gene matches: 10. Germline V lookup: CDR1 SGHVS, CDR2 FNYEAQ. The CDR3 reads CASSSYSGTSGDNEQFF. Here the CDR3 DNA reads TGTGCCAGCAGCTCGTATTCCGGGACTAGCGGCGACAATGAGCAGTTCTTC.

The V call is TRBV18, the J call TRBJ1-5; the match to TRBD1 covers 7 bases. The CDR3 covers 15 residues. V shed 3 bases, J shed 6 bases, and the junction held 8 bases outside the gene matches. Germline V CDR1 and CDR2: KGHSH, LQKENI. The CDR3 DNA sequence: TGTGCCAGCTCACCCTCGACAGGGAGTGTTCAGCCCCAGCATTTT. Amino acids: CASSPSTGSVQPQHF.

This chain links TRBV11-1 with TRBJ2-3, with 7 bases fitting TRBD2. V gave up 4 bases and J gave up 1 base; unmatched junction bases: 11. Germline V lookup: CDR1 SGHAT, CDR2 FQDESV (reference sequence). The length of the CDR3 is 17 residues. CDR3 coding DNA: TGTGCCAGCAGCTCCTTTCCAGCGGGGAAGGGCACAGATACGCAGTATTTT. Protein sequence: CASSSFPAGKGTDTQYF.

The chain combines TRBV18 with TRBJ2-5, with 7 bases identical to TRBD2. V shed 1 base, J shed 5 bases, and the junction held 7 bases outside the gene matches. The CDR3 totals 15 residues. Germline V gene lookup returns CDR1 KGHSH and CDR2 LQKENI. CDR3 protein: CASSPRSGVMETQYF. CDR3 DNA: TGTGCCAGCTCACCACGAAGCGGGGTAATGGAGACCCAGTACTTC.

V is TRBV30 and J is TRBJ2-2, with 8 bases aligning to TRBD2. The CDR3 runs 16 residues. Germline loops: CDR1 GTSNPN, CDR2 SVGIG (reference sequence). V was clipped by 2 bases and J by 1 base; unmatched bases: 6. This CDR3 reads CAWSTRSGGNTGELFF. CDR3 DNA: TGTGCCTGGAGTACCCGAAGCGGGGGGAACACCGGGGAGCTGTTTTTT.

The rearrangement links TRBV11-3 to TRBJ2-1; 8 nucleotides align to TRBD2. The CDR3 consists of 13 residues. CDR1 and CDR2 (germline): SGHNT, YENEEA. V was clipped by 5 bases and J by 9 bases; unmatched bases: 6. The CDR3 reads CASSVTSAGEQFF. The CDR3, as DNA: TGTGCCAGCAGCGTGACTAGCGCAGGTGAGCAGTTCTTC.

V is TRBV7-2 and J is TRBJ2-1, with 8 bases lining up with TRBD1. CDR1 and CDR2 from the germline V gene are SGHTA and FQGNSA. The CDR3 extends over 15 amino acids. Trimming took 3 bases from V and 2 from J; bases not matched to a gene: 3. The chain's CDR3 is CASSFGQGTYNEQFF. CDR3 bases: TGTGCCAGCAGCTTCGGACAGGGAACCTACAATGAGCAGTTCTTC.

This chain uses TRBV19 with TRBJ2-4, with 7 bases that match TRBD1. The CDR3 covers 15 residues. Per germline, CDR1 LNHDA and CDR2 SQIVND (reference sequence). With 4 bases clipped from V and 1 base from J, the junction kept 4 bases outside the gene matches. CDR3 in amino acids: CASSTIQGAKNIQYF. The CDR3 DNA sequence: TGTGCCAGTAGTACCATACAGGGGGCCAAAAACATTCAGTACTTC.